Shown below are 15 T cell receptor beta chains from a single sample sequenced in a study of shared clonotypes between healthy human individuals. It was CD45RO-negative cells, positively selected for CCR7, that made up naive CD8 cells, with terminally differentiated effector memory CD45RA+ cells excluded. The assay was immunoSEQ multiplex PCR, and TCRdb's table has in-frame clones only and misses some. The sample gives about 2.2 million clones, 85% to 95% of which show up once; about 1.5% is in the top ten. The sample consisted of naive CD8+ T cells from PBMCs. These TCRs come from a man aged 18 to 30 in good health. Some clones in this sample may be carry-over from other donors' samples.

This chain uses TRBV9 with TRBJ2-7; the match to TRBD1 covers 7 bases. The V and J ends lost 0 bases and 7 bases, in that order; junction bases with no gene match: 7. This CDR3 region has 14 residues. Germline lookup yields CDR1 SGDLS and CDR2 YYNGEE. CDR3 protein: CASSVDGQVLEQYF. CDR3 sequence (DNA): TGTGCCAGCAGCGTAGATGGACAGGTCCTTGAGCAGTACTTC.

Worth noting for this clone: At the DNA level, this CDR3 is encoded by other sequences in the same sample as well. The chain combines TRBV6-5 with TRBJ2-7; D gene ambiguous. The germline V gene encodes CDR1 MNHEY and CDR2 SVGAGI. CDR3 size: 12 residues. The V gene lost 6 bases and the J gene lost 4 bases, with 10 bases spanning the gap. The CDR3 DNA is TGTGCCAGCAGCCCGGACCCGTACGAGCAGTACTTC. Translation: CASSPDPYEQYF.

The chain recombines TRBV7-9 with TRBJ2-1; 7 bases are a match to TRBD1. V was clipped by 4 bases and J by 8 bases; unmatched bases: 14. The CDR3 spans 16 residues. Germline CDR1 reads SEHNR; CDR2 reads FQNEAQ (reference sequence). CDR3 residues: CASSSFRDSNADEQFF. The CDR3 coding sequence is TGTGCCAGCAGCTCCTTCCGGGACAGTAACGCTGATGAGCAGTTCTTC.

As to this clone: Other nucleotide sequences from this sample produce the same CDR3. V usage is TRBV5-6 and J usage is TRBJ2-7; D might be TRBD1 (5 bases). The CDR3 runs 14 residues. In germline, CDR1 is SGHDT, CDR2 YYEEEE. V lost 2 bases, J lost 3 bases, and 12 bases lay in between. In DNA form, the CDR3 reads TGTGCCAGCAGCTTCGGGCAGGGCAGCTACGAGCAGTACTTC. Protein sequence: CASSFGQGSYEQYF.

This clone was found once. The same CDR3 can be traced to other DNA sequences in this sample. The chain joins TRBV9 to TRBJ2-1; TRBD2 might be the D (5 bases). The germline V gene encodes CDR1 SGDLS and CDR2 YYNGEE. Between the trimmed V and J ends, which lost 4 bases and 0 bases, there was a span of 11 bases. CDR3 size: 15 residues. The CDR3 DNA follows: TGTGCCAGCAGCCCGAGCGGAAGCTCCTACAATGAGCAGTTCTTC. Translation: CASSPSGSSYNEQFF. Based on the CDR3 plus reference TRBV9 and TRBJ2-1, the full variable domain is DSGVTQTPKHLITATGQRVTLRCSPRSGDLSVYWYQQSLDQGLQFLIQYYNGEERAKGNILERFSAQQFPDLHSELNLSSLELGDSALYFCASSPSGSSYNEQFFGPGTRLTVL.

The chain recombines TRBV19 with TRBJ1-5, with D unclear. Germline V lookup: CDR1 LNHDA, CDR2 SQIVND (reference sequence). V was clipped by 7 bases and J by 6 bases, with 16 bases between them. CDR3 length: 14 residues. CDR3 region: CASTEDRASQPQHF. DNA for the CDR3: TGTGCCAGTACCGAGGACCGAGCGAGTCAGCCCCAGCATTTT.

The V call is TRBV7-2, the J call TRBJ2-5; D gene ambiguous. This CDR3 has 14 amino acids. Trimming removed 5 bases from V and 7 bases from J, with 17 bases in between. CDR1 SGHTA and CDR2 FQGNSA come from the germline V gene. Here the CDR3 reads CASSARVMEGTQYF. In DNA form, the CDR3 reads TGTGCCAGCAGCGCTCGGGTCATGGAAGGGACCCAGTACTTC. Full variable domain (remainder filled in from reference TRBV7-2 and TRBJ2-5): GAGVSQSPSNKVTEKGKDVELRCDPISGHTALYWYRQSLGQGLEFLIYFQGNSAPDKSGLPSDRFSAERTGGSVSTLTIQRTQQEDSAVYLCASSARVMEGTQYFGPGTRLLVL.

This chain links TRBV7-9 with TRBJ1-1; 7 nucleotides line up with TRBD1. Per germline, CDR1 SEHNR and CDR2 FQNEAQ (reference sequence). V shed 5 bases, J shed 0 bases, and the junction held 12 bases outside the gene matches. The CDR3 runs to 17 residues. The CDR3 DNA reads TGTGCCAGCAGCCCTCGACAGGGCGCCGGCATGAACACTGAAGCTTTCTTT. Amino acid sequence: CASSPRQGAGMNTEAFF.

The chain joins TRBV27 to TRBJ2-7; TRBD2 might be the D (6 bases). The germline gives CDR1 MNHEY, CDR2 SMNVEV (reference sequence). CDR3 size: 15 residues. Trimming took 1 base from V and 3 from J, leaving 13 bases between them. CDR3 coding DNA: TGTGCCAGCAGTTTATACCCGGGAGATATCTACGAGCAGTACTTC. Encoded protein: CASSLYPGDIYEQYF.

This chain uses TRBV4-2 with TRBJ2-7, with 7 bases identical to TRBD1. Germline V gene lookup returns CDR1 LGHNA and CDR2 YNFKEQ. J lost 4 bases, V lost 0 bases, and 9 bases had no gene match. This CDR3 region has 16 residues. The CDR3 sequence: CASSQEYSGGLYEQYF. In DNA form, the CDR3 reads TGTGCCAGCAGCCAAGAATATTCAGGGGGTCTTTACGAGCAGTACTTC.

The chain links TRBV7-2 to TRBJ1-1; maybe TRBD1 (6 bases). This CDR3 has 15 amino acids. The ends were cut back, 6 bases at V and 3 bases at J, with 17 bases in the middle. CDR1 is SGHTA, CDR2 FQGNSA, per germline. Here the CDR3 DNA reads TGTGCCAGCAGGAACCGGGACACCGGGGACACTGAAGCTTTCTTT. It encodes CASRNRDTGDTEAFF.

The chain combines TRBV7-9 with TRBJ2-6; possibly TRBD2 for D (5 bases). This CDR3 is 16 amino acids long. V was shortened by 2 bases and J by 6 bases, with 14 bases between the two germline ends. The V gene's germline CDR1 is SEHNR and CDR2 FQNEAQ (reference sequence). CDR3 coding DNA: TGTGCCAGCAGCTTATCCGGGATCCATGTGGCCAACGTCCTGACTTTC. Encoded protein: CASSLSGIHVANVLTF. The whole variable domain, filled in from reference TRBV7-9 and TRBJ2-6, reads DTGVSQNPRHKITKRGQNVTFRCDPISEHNRLYWYRQTLGQGPEFLTYFQNEAQLEKSRLLSDRFSAERPKGSFSTLEIQRTEQGDSAMYLCASSLSGIHVANVLTFGAGSRLTVL.

A single count supports this clone. The chain carries TRBV28 and TRBJ2-3; 7 positions match TRBD2. V lost 1 base, J lost 2 bases, and 9 bases stayed unmatched. The CDR3 runs to 17 residues. CDR1 MDHEN and CDR2 SYDVKM come from the germline V gene. The CDR3 DNA is TGTGCCAGCAGTTTATTAAGCGGGGACGGAATCACAGATACGCAGTATTTT. The encoded protein is CASSLLSGDGITDTQYF.

Remarks on this clone: Possible read error: a much larger clone is one base away. Other nucleotide sequences in the sample specify the same CDR3. The chain has TRBV19 and TRBJ1-5; D possibly corresponds to TRBD1 (5 bases). The CDR3 has 14 amino acids. Trimming took 3 bases from V and 2 from J, leaving 8 bases between them. From germline, CDR1 is LNHDA and CDR2 SQIVND (reference sequence). The CDR3: CASSIRDGNQPQHF. The CDR3 nucleotides are TGTGCCAGTAGTATCCGGGACGGCAATCAGCCCCAGCATTTT.

As for this clone: Other DNA sequences in this specimen translate into the identical CDR3. This chain connects TRBV27 to TRBJ2-7; D perhaps matches TRBD2 (6 bases). The germline V gene has CDR1 MNHEY and CDR2 SMNVEV (reference sequence). V was clipped by 3 bases and J by 3 bases, with 6 bases between them. The CDR3 runs 12 residues. Here the CDR3 reads CASSFSGYEQYF. CDR3 nucleotide sequence: TGTGCCAGCAGTTTTAGCGGCTACGAGCAGTACTTC.